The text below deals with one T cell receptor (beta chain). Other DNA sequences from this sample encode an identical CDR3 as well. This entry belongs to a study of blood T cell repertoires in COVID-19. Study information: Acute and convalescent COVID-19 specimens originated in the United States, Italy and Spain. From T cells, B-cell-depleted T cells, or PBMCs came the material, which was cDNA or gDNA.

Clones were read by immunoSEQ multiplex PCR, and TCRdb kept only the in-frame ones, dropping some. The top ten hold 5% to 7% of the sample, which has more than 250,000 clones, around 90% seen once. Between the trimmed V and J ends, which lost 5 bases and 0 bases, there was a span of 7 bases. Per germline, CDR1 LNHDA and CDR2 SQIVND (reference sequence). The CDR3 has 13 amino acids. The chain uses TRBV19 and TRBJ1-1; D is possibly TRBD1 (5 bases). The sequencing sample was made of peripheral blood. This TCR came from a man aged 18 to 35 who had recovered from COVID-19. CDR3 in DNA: TGTGCCAGTAGTGGACACCTGAACACTGAAGCTTTCTTT. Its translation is CASSGHLNTEAFF.